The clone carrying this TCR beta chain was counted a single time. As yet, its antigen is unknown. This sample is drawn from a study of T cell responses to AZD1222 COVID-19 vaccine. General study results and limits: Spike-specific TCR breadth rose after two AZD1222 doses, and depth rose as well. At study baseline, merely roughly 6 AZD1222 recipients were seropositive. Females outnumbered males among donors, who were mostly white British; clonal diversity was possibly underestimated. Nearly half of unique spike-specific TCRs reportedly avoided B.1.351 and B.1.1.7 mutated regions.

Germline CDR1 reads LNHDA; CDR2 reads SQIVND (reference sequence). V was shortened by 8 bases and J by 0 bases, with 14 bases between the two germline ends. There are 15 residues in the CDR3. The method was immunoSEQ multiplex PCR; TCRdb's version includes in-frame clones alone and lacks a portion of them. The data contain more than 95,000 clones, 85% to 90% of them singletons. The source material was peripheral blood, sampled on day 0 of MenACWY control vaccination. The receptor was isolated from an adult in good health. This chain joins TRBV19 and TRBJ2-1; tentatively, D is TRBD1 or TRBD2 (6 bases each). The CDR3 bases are TGTGCCAGTGAGGGGGGCCCCCACTCCTACAATGAGCAGTTCTTC. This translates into CASEGGPHSYNEQFF.